This T cell receptor beta chain was sequenced for a study of cytomegalovirus exposure and HLA in healthy donors. Some clones are missing from TCRdb's copy, which holds only in-frame ones; the method was immunoSEQ multiplex PCR. This table holds roughly 79,000 clones, around 92% found once. The CDR3 is 14 amino acids. Deletions cut 0 bases from V and 0 bases from J, with 7 bases between. CDR1 and CDR2 from the germline V gene are SGHTS and YDEGEE. Sequenced input: PBMCs. The clonotype comes from a man aged 18 to 35 in good health and CMV-seronegative. J is TRBJ2-7 and V is TRBV5-8; TRBD1 is a possible D gene (5 bases). Here the CDR3 DNA reads TGTGCCAGCAGCTTGGGGGGCCTCTCCTACGAGCAGTACTTC. Residues: CASSLGGLSYEQYF.